The clone carrying this T cell receptor (beta chain) appeared many times. Antigen specificity is unknown. The authors deemed Graves' hyperthyroidism stable absent ophthalmopathy progression within 18 months. TCR beta CDR3 sequences were amplified from RNA transcripts. A first-round RT-PCR of the TCR CDR3 used the HTBI primer set. Each CDR3 protein is one row after TCRdb ran MiXCR on the multiplex PCR reads. The sample gives about 480,000 distinct CDR3 sequences, approximately 15% of which show up once; less than 20% is in the top ten. With 6 bases removed from V and 3 bases from J, the gap between germline ends came to 15 bases. This CDR3 region has 14 residues. Germline values: CDR1 MNHEY, CDR2 SMNVEV (reference sequence). The data are from a study of T cells in Graves' hyperthyroidism and ophthalmopathy. Regarding the study as a whole: Most thyroid-expanded clonotypes above 0.001 were also found in blood.

The sample comprised blood. The clonotype originates from a woman aged 18-29 years with Graves' hyperthyroidism. This rearrangement joins TRBV27 to TRBJ2-7; D perhaps matches TRBD2 (6 bases). The CDR3 is CASSPRGGYYEQYV. CDR3 bases: TGTGCCAGCAGCCCCCGAGGAGGGTACTACGAGCAGTACGTC.